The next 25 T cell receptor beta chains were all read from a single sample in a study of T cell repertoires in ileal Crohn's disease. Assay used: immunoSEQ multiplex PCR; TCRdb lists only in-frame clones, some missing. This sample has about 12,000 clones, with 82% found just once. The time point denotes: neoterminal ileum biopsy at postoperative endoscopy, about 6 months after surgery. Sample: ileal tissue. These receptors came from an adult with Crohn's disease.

CDR3 loop: CASTGKAKNIQYF. For the CDR3, the DNA is TGCGCCAGCACGGGGAAAGCCAAAAACATTCAGTACTTC. The chain combines TRBV5-1 with TRBJ2-4, with D tentatively TRBD2 (5 bases). Germline V lookup: CDR1 SGHRS, CDR2 YFSETQ. CDR3 size: 13 residues. V was clipped by 6 bases and J by 0 bases, with 7 bases between them.

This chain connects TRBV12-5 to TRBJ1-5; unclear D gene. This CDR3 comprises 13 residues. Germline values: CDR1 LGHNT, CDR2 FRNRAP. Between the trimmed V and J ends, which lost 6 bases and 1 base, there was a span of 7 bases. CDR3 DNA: TGTGCTAGTGGCCTTGAGAGCAATCAGCCCCAGCATTTT. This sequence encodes CASGLESNQPQHF.

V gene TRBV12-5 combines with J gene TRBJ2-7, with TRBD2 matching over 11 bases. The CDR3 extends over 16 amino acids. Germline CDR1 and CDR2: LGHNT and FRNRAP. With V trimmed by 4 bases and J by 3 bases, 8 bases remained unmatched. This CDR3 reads CASGSASSGGIYEQYF. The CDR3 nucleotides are TGTGCTAGTGGTTCTGCGTCTAGCGGGGGGATCTACGAGCAGTACTTC.

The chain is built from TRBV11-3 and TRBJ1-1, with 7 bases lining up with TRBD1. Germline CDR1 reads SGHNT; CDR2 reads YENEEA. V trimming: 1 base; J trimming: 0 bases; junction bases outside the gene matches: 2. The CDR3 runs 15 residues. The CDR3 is CASSLGQGMNTEAFF. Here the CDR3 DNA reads TGTGCCAGCAGCTTAGGACAGGGTATGAACACTGAAGCTTTCTTT.

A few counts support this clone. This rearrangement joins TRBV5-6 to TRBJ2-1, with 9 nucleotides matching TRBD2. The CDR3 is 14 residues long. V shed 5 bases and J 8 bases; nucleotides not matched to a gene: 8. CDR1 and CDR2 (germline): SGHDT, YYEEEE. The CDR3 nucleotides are TGTGCCAGCAGTCCGGGACTAGCTAACGATGAGCAGTTCTTC. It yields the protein CASSPGLANDEQFF.

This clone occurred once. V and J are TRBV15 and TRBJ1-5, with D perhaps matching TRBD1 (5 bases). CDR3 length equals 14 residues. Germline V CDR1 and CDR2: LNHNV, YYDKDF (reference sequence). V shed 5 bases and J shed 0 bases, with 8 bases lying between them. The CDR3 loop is CATSDSYSNQPQHF. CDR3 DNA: TGTGCCACCAGCGACAGCTATAGCAATCAGCCCCAGCATTTT. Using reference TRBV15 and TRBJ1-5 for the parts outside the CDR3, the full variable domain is DAMVIQNPRYQVTQFGKPVTLSCSQTLNHNVMYWYQQKSSQAPKLLFHYYDKDFNNEADTPDNFQSRRPNTSFCFLDIRSPGLGDTAMYLCATSDSYSNQPQHFGDGTRLSIL.

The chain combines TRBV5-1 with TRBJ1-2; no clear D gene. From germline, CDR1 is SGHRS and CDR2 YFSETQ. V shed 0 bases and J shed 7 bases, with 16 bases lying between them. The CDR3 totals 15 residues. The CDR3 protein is CASSLGRPTSSGYTF. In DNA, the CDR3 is TGCGCCAGCAGCTTGGGGAGGCCCACATCGAGTGGCTACACCTTC.

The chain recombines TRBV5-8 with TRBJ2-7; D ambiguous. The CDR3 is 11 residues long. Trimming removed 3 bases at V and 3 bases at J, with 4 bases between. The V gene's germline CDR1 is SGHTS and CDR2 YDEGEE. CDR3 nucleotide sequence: TGTGCCAGCAGCTCCGTCTACGAGCAGTACTTC. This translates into CASSSVYEQYF.

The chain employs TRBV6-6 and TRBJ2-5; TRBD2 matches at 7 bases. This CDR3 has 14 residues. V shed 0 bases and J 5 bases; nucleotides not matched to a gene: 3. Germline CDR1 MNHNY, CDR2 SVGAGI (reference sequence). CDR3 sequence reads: CASSYSGGRETQYF. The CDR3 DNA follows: TGTGCCAGCAGTTACTCGGGGGGGAGGGAGACCCAGTACTTC.

This chain's CDR3 is CASSLGVYEQYF. For the CDR3, the DNA is TGTGCCAGCAGCTTAGGGGTCTACGAGCAGTACTTC. This sequence joins TRBV25-1 and TRBJ2-7, with D possibly being TRBD1 (5 bases). CDR3 length equals 12 residues. CDR1 and CDR2 from the germline V gene are MGHDK and SYGVNS. V was pared by 6 bases and J by 3 bases, with 9 bases between.

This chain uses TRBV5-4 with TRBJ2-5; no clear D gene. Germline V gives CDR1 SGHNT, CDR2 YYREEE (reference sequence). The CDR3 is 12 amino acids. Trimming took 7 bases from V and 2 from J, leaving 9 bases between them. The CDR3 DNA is TGTGCCAGCGGTCCTAGACAAGAGACCCAGTACTTC. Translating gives CASGPRQETQYF.

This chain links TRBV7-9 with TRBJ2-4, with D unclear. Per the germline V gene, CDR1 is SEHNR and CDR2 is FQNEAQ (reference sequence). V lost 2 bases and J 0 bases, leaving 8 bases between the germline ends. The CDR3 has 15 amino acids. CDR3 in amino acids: CASSLTVIAKNIQYF. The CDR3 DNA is TGTGCCAGCAGCTTAACGGTGATAGCCAAAAACATTCAGTACTTC.

The CDR3 loop reads CASSLDTGKDEAFF. In DNA form, the CDR3 reads TGCGCCAGCAGCCTTGACACAGGGAAAGATGAAGCTTTCTTT. The chain uses TRBV4-1 and TRBJ1-1, with a possible D match to TRBD1 (6 bases). Germline lookup yields CDR1 MGHRA and CDR2 YSYEKL. The CDR3 runs to 14 residues. Trimming stripped 4 bases from V and 7 bases from J, with 16 bases between.

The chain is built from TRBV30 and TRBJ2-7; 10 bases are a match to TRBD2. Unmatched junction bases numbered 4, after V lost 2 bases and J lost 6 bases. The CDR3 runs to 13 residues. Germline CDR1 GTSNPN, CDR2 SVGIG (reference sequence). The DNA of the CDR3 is TGTGCCTGGAGTAGCGGGAGGGCCCGCGAGCAGTACTTC. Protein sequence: CAWSSGRAREQYF. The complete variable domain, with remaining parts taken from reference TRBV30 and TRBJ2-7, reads SQTIHQWPATLVQPVGSPLSLECTVEGTSNPNLYWYRQAAGRGLQLLFYSVGIGQISSEVPQNLSASRPQDRQFILSSKKLLLSDSGFYLCAWSSGRAREQYFGPGTRLTVT.

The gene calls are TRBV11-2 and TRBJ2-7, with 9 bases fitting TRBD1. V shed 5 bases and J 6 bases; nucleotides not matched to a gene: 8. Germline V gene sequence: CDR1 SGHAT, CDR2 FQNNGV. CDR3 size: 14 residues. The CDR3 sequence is CASSPWTGEGEQYF. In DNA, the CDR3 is TGTGCCAGCAGCCCCTGGACAGGGGAAGGCGAGCAGTACTTC.

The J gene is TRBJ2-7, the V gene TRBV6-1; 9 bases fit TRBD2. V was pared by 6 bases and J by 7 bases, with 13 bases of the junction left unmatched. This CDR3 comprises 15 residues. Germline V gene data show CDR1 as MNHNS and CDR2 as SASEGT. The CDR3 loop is CASRGRAGGSIEQYF. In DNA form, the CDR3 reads TGTGCCAGCAGGGGCCGAGCGGGGGGATCGATTGAGCAGTACTTC.

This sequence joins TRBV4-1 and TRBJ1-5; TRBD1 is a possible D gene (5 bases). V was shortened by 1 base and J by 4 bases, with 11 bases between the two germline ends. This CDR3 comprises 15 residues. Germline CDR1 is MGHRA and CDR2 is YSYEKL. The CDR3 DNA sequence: TGCGCCAGCAGCCAAGTCAGGGAATGGAATCAGCCCCAGCATTTT. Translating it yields CASSQVREWNQPQHF.

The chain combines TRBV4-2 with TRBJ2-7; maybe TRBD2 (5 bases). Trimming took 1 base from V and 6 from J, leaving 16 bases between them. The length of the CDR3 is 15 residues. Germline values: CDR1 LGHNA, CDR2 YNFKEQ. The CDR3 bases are TGTGCCAGCAGCCAAGTCGGTCGGGGTTCAGGCGAGCAGTACTTC. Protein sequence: CASSQVGRGSGEQYF.

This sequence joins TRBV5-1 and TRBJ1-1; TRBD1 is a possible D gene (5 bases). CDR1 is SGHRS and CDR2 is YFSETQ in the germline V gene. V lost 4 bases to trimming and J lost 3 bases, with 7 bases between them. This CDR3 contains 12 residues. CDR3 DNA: TGCGCCAGCAGCGGAGGGGACACTGAAGCTTTCTTT. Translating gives CASSGGDTEAFF.

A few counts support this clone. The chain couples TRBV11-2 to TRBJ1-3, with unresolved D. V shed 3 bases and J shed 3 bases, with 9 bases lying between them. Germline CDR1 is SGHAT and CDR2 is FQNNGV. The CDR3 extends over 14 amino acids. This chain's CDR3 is CASSLVAFGNTIYF. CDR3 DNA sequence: TGTGCCAGCAGCTTGGTAGCCTTTGGAAACACCATATATTTT.

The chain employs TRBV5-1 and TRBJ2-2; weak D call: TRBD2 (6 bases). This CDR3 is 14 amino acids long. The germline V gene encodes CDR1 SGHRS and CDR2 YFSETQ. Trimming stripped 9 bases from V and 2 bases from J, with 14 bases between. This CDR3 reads CATGWDSNTGELFF. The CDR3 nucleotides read TGCGCCACCGGATGGGACTCAAACACCGGGGAGCTGTTTTTT.

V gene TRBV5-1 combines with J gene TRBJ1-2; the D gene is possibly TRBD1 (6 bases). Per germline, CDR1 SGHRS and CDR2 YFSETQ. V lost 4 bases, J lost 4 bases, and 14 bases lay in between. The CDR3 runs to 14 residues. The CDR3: CASSALTGAYGYTF. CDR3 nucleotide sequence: TGCGCCAGCAGCGCCCTGACAGGCGCCTATGGCTACACCTTC. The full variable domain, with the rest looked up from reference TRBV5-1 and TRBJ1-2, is KAGVTQTPRYLIKTRGQQVTLSCSPISGHRSVSWYQQTPGQGLQFLFEYFSETQRNKGNFPGRFSGRQFSNSRSEMNVSTLELGDSALYLCASSALTGAYGYTFGSGTRLTVV.

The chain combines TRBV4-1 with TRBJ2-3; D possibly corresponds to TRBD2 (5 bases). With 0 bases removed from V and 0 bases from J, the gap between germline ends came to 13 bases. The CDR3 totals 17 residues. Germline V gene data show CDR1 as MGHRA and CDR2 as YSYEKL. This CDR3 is CASSQDYAGKSTDTQYF. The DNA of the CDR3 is TGCGCCAGCAGCCAAGATTACGCCGGGAAGAGCACAGATACGCAGTATTTT.

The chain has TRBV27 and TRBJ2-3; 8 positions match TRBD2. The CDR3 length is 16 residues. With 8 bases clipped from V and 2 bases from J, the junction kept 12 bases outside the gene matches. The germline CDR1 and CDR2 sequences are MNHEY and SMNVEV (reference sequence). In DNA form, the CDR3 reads TGTGCCAGCGGGGTTGGAACTAGCGGACACACAGATACGCAGTATTTT. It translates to CASGVGTSGHTDTQYF.

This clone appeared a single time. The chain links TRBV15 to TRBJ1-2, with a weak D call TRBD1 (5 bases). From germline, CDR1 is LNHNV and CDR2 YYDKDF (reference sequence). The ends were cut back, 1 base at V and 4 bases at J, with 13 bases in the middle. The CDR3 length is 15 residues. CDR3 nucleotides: TGTGCCACCAGCAGAGGTGACAGTTCCATCTATGGCTACACCTTC. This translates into CATSRGDSSIYGYTF.